Here is one TCR beta chain with its context. Original processing notes: Reference gene primer amplification gave nucleated cell count estimates. The method was immunoSEQ multiplex PCR; TCRdb's version includes in-frame clones alone and lacks a portion of them. Clonal size and the V and J genes are those of that table, whereas D and trimming came from the DNA. The sample has fewer than 150,000 clones, just over 75% seen once. This sample is part of a study of blood T cell repertoires in COVID-19. Study-level information: COVID-19 samples collected from the United States, Italy and Spain covered acute and convalescent phases. Sources were T cells, B-cell-depleted T cells, or PBMCs; the material itself was cDNA or gDNA.

Germline CDR1 SGHRS, CDR2 YFSETQ. Germline trimming cut 4 bases from V and 8 bases from J; bases unmatched to any gene: 11. The CDR3 extends over 14 amino acids. This clonotype was sampled from a human donor in a cohort sampled during active COVID-19. The genes are TRBV5-1 and TRBJ1-2; 7 positions match TRBD1. Sequenced material: peripheral blood. CDR3 in DNA: TGCGCCAGCAGCCGTGGGACAGAGCTTATGGGCTACACCTTC. Translating gives CASSRGTELMGYTF.